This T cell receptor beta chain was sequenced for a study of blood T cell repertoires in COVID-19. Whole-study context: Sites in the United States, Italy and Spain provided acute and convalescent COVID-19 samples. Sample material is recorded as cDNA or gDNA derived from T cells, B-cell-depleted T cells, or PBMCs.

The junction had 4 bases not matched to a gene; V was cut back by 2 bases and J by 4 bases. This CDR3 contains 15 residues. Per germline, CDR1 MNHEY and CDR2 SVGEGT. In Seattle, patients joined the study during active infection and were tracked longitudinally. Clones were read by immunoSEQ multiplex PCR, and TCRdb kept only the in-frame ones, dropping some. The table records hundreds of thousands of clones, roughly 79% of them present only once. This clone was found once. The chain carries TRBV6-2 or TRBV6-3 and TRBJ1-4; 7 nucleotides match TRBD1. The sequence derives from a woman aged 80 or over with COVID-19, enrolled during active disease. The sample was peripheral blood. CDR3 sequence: CASSYGTANNEKLFF. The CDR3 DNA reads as TGTGCCAGCAGTTACGGGACAGCAAATAATGAAAAACTGTTTTTT.